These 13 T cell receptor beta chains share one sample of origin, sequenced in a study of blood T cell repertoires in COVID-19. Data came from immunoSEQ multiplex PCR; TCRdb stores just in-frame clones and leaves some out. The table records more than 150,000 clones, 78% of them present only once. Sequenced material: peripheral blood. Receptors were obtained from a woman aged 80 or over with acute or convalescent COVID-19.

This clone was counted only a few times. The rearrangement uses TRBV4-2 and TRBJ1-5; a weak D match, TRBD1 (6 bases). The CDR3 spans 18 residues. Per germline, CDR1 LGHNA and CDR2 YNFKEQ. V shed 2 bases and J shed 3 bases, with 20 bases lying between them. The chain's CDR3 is CASSQRYGNREINQPQHF. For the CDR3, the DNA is TGTGCCAGCAGCCAAAGGTACGGGAACAGGGAGATCAATCAGCCCCAGCATTTT.

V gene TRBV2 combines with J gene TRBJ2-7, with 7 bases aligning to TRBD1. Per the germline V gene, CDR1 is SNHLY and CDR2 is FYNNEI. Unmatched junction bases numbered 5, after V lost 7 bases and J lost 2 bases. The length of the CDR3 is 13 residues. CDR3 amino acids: CASNPGGTYEQYF. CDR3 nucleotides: TGTGCCAGCAACCCAGGGGGTACCTACGAGCAGTACTTC.

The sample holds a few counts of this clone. DNA for the CDR3: TGTGCCAGCAGTCCAGTGATTGGCAACTATGGCTACACCTTC. Encoded protein: CASSPVIGNYGYTF. V and J are TRBV27 and TRBJ1-2; D is ambiguous. V lost 5 bases to trimming and J lost 2 bases, with 12 bases between them. The CDR3 extends over 14 amino acids. Germline V lookup: CDR1 MNHEY, CDR2 SMNVEV (reference sequence).

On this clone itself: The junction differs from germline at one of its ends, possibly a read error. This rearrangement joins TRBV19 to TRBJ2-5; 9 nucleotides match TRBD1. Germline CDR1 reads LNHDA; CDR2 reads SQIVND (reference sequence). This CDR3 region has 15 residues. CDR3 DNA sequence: TGTGCCAGTAGTCTACAGGGGGCGTCCCAAGGGACCCAGTACTTC. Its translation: CASSLQGASQGTQYF. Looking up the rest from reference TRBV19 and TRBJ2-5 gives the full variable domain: DGGITQSPKYLFRKEGQNVTLSCEQNLNHDAMYWYRQDPGQGLRLIYYSQIVNDFQKGDIAEGYSVSREKKESFPLTVTSAQKNPTAFYLCASSLQGASQGTQYFGPGTRLLVL.

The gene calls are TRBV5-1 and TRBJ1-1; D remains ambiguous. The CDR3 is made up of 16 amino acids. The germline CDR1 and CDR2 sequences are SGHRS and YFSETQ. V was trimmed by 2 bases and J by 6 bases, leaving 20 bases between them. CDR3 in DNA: TGCGCCAGCAGCTTATCGGGTCATGGGTACGGGGCTGAAGCTTTCTTT. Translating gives CASSLSGHGYGAEAFF.

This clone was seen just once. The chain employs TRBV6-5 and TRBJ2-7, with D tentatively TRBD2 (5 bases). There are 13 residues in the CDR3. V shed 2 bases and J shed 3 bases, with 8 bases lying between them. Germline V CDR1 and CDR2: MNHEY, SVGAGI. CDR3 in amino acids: CASSYQRDYEQYF. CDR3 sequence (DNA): TGTGCCAGCAGTTACCAGAGGGACTACGAGCAGTACTTC.

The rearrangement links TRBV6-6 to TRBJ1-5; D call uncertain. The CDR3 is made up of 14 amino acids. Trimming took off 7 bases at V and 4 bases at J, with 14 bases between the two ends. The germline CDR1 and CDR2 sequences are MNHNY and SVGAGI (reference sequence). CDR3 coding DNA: TGTGCCAGCAACCCCCAGGAAAGGAATCAGCCCCAGCATTTT. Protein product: CASNPQERNQPQHF.

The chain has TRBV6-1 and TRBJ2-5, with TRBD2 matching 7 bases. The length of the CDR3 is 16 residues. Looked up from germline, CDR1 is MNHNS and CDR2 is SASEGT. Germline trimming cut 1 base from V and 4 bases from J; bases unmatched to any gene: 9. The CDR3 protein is CASSEDVGGWGETQYF. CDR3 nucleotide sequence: TGTGCCAGCAGTGAAGATGTGGGAGGGTGGGGAGAGACCCAGTACTTC.

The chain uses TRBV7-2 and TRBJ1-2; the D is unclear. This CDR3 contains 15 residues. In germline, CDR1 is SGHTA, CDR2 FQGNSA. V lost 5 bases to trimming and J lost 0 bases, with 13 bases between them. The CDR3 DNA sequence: TGTGCCAGCAGCCCCACCTATACGGCTAACTATGGCTACACCTTC. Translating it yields CASSPTYTANYGYTF.

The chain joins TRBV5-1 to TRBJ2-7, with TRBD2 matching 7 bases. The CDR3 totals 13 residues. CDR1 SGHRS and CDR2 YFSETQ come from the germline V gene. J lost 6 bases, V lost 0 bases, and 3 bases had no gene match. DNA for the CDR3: TGCGCCAGCAGCTTGGGGGAGGGAAGCGAGCAGTACTTC. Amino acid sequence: CASSLGEGSEQYF. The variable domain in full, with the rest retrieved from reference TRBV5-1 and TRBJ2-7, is KAGVTQTPRYLIKTRGQQVTLSCSPISGHRSVSWYQQTPGQGLQFLFEYFSETQRNKGNFPGRFSGRQFSNSRSEMNVSTLELGDSALYLCASSLGEGSEQYFGPGTRLTVT.

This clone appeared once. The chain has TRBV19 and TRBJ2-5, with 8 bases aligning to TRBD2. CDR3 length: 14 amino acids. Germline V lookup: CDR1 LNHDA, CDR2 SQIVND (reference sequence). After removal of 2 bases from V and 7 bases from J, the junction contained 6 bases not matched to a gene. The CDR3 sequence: CASSISDAGGTQYF. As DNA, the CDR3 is TGTGCCAGTAGTATAAGTGACGCGGGAGGGACCCAGTACTTC.

CDR3: CASSPRQGAHTEAFF. For the CDR3, the DNA is TGTGCCAGTAGTCCGAGACAGGGGGCTCACACTGAAGCTTTCTTT. The genes are TRBV19 and TRBJ1-1, with 10 bases matching TRBD1. Germline lookup yields CDR1 LNHDA and CDR2 SQIVND (reference sequence). The ends lost 5 bases at V and 3 bases at J; junction bases unmatched: 6. This CDR3 has 15 residues.

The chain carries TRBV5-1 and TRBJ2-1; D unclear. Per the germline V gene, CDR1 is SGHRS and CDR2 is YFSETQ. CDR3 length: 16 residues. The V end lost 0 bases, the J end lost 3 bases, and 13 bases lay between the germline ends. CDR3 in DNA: TGCGCCAGCAGCTTGGATCTAGTAGGTCTCTACAATGAGCAGTTCTTC. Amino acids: CASSLDLVGLYNEQFF.